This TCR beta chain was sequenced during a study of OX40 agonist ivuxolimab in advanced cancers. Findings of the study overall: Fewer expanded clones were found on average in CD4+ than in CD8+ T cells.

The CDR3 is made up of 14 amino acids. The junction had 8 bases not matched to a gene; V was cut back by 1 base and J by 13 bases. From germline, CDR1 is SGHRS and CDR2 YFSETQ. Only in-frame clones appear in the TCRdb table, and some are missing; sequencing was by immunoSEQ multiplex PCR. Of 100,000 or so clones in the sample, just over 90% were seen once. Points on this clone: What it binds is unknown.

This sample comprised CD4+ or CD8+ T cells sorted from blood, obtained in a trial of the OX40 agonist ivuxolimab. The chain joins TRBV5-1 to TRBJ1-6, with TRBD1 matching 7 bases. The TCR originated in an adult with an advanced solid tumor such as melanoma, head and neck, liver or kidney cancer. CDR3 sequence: CASSLQGGRSPLHF. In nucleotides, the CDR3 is TGCGCCAGCAGCTTGCAGGGGGGAAGGTCGCCCCTCCACTTT.